This T cell receptor beta chain stems from a study of early T cells in non-severe SARS-CoV-2 infection. Study information: With bulk RNA from unsorted whole blood as input, sequencing yielded unpaired chains.

The ends were cut back, 5 bases at V and 2 bases at J, with 1 base in the middle. The germline V gene has CDR1 SNHLY and CDR2 FYNNEI. CDR3 length: 11 residues. Unique molecular identifiers were affixed to single, distinct cDNA molecules. One entry per CDR3 protein, called by TCRdb with MiXCR from the 5' RACE reads. The sample lists 35,000 to 45,000 distinct CDR3 sequences, roughly 6% occurring once. The receptor's source is an adult who was a healthcare worker with PCR-confirmed SARS-CoV-2 infection or an uninfected control (not recorded which). The sample was whole blood, taken at baseline. This chain uses TRBV2 with TRBJ2-1; D gene ambiguous. The CDR3 region is CASSPYNEQFF. In nucleotides, the CDR3 is TGTGCCAGCAGTCCCTACAATGAGCAGTTCTTC. Full variable domain (rest looked up from reference TRBV2 and TRBJ2-1): EPEVTQTPSHQVTQMGQEVILRCVPISNHLYFYWYRQILGQKVEFLVSFYNNEISEKSEIFDDQFSVERPDGSNFTLKIRSTKLEDSAMYFCASSPYNEQFFGPGTRLTVL.